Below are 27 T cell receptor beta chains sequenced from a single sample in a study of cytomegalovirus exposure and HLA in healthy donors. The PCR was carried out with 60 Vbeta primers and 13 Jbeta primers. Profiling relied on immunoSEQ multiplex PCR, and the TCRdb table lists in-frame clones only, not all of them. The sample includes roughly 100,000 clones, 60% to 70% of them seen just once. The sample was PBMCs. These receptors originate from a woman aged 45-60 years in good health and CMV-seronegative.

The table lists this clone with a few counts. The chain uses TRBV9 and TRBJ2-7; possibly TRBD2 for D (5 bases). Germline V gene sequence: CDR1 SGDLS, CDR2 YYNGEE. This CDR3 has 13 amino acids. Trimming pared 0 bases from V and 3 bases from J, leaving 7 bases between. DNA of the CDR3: TGTGCCAGCAGCGTAGCGGGGAGCTACGAGCAGTACTTC. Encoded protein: CASSVAGSYEQYF.

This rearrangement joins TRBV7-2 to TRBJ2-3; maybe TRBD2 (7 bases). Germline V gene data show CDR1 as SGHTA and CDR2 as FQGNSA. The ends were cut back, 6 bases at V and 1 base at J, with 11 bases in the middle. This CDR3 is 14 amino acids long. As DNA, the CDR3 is TGTGCCAGCAGAAAAGGGGGGGGCACAGATACGCAGTATTTT. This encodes CASRKGGGTDTQYF. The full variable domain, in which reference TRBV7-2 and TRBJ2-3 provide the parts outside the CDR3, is GAGVSQSPSNKVTEKGKDVELRCDPISGHTALYWYRQSLGQGLEFLIYFQGNSAPDKSGLPSDRFSAERTGGSVSTLTIQRTQQEDSAVYLCASRKGGGTDTQYFGPGTRLTVL.

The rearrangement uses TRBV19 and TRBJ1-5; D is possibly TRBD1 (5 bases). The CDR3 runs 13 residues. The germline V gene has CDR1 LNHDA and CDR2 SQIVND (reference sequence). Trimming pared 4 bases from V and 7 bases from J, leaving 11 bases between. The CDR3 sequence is CASSTGLWQPQHF. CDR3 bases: TGTGCCAGTAGTACAGGGTTGTGGCAGCCCCAGCATTTT.

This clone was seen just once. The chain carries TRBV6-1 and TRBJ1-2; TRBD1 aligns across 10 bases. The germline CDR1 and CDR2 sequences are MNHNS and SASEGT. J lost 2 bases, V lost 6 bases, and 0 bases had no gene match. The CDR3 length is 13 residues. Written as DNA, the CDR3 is TGTGCCAGCAGGGACAGGGGGAACTATGGCTACACCTTC. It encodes CASRDRGNYGYTF.

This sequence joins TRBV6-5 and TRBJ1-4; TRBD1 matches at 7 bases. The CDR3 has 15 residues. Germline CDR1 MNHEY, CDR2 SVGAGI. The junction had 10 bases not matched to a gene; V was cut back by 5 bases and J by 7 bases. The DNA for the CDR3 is TGTGCCAGCAGTACCTACAGGGGCGGGGCTGAAAAACTGTTTTTT. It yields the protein CASSTYRGGAEKLFF.

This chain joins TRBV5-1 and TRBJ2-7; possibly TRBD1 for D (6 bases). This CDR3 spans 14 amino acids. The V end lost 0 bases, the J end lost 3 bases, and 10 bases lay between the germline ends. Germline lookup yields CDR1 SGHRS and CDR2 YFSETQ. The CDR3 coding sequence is TGCGCCAGCAGCTTGGGACAGGCGAGCTACGAGCAGTACTTC. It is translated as CASSLGQASYEQYF.

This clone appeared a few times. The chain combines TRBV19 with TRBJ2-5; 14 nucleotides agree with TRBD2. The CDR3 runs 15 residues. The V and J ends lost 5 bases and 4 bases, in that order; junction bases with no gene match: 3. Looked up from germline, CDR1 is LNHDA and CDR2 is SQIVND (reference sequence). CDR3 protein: CASSSGLAGGETQYF. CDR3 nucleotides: TGTGCCAGTAGTTCAGGACTAGCGGGGGGAGAGACCCAGTACTTC.

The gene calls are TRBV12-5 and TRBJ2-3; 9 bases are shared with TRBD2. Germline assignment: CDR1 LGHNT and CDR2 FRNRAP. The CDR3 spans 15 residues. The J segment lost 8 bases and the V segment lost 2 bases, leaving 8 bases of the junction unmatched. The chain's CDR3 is CASGLSSGARGTQYF. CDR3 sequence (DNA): TGTGCTAGTGGTTTGTCTAGCGGGGCCCGGGGTACGCAGTATTTT.

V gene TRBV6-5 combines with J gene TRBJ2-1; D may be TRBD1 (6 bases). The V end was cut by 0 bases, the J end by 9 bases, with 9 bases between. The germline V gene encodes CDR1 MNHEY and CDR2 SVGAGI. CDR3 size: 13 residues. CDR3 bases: TGTGCCAGCAGTTACTCGGGACATGGTGAGCAGTTCTTC. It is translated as CASSYSGHGEQFF.

The CDR3 reads CASSVYYRASYEQYF. The CDR3 bases are TGTGCCAGTAGTGTATATTACAGGGCGTCCTACGAGCAGTACTTC. The rearrangement uses TRBV19 and TRBJ2-7, with a possible D match to TRBD1 (6 bases). Germline-derived CDR1 and CDR2 are LNHDA and SQIVND (reference sequence). The V gene lost 5 bases and the J gene lost 1 base, with 15 bases spanning the gap. There are 15 residues in the CDR3.

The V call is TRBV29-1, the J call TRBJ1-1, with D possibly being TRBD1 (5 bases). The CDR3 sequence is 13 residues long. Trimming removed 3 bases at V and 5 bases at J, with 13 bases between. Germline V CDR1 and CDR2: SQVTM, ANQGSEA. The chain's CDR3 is CSVEFQGWTEAFF. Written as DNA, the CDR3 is TGCAGCGTTGAGTTTCAGGGCTGGACTGAAGCTTTCTTT. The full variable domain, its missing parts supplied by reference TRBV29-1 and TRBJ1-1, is SAVISQKPSRDICQRGTSLTIQCQVDSQVTMMFWYRQQPGQSLTLIATANQGSEATYESGFVIDKFPISRPNLTFSTLTVSNMSPEDSSIYLCSVEFQGWTEAFFGQGTRLTVV.

The CDR3 is CASSQDLGGYTF. In nucleotides, the CDR3 is TGTGCCAGCAGTCAGGACTTGGGTGGCTACACCTTC. This chain joins TRBV2 and TRBJ1-2; D remains ambiguous. This CDR3 spans 12 amino acids. V was trimmed by 5 bases and J by 7 bases, leaving 11 bases between them. Germline CDR1 and CDR2: SNHLY and FYNNEI.

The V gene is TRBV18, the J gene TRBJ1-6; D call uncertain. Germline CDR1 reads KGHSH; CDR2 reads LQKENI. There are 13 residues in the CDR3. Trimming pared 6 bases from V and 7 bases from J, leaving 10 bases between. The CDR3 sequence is CASSVEGNSPLHF. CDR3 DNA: TGTGCCAGCTCCGTGGAGGGCAATTCACCCCTCCACTTT.

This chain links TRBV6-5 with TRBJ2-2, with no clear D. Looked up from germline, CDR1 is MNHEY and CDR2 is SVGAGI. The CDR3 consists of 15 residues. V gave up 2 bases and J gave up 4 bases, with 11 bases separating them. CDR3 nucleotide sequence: TGTGCCAGCAGTTACGGTTTTCCCAGCACCGGGGAGCTGTTTTTT. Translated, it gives CASSYGFPSTGELFF.

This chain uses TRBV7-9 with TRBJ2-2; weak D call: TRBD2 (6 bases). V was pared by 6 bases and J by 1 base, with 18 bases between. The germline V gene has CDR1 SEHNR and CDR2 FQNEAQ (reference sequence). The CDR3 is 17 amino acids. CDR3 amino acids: CASRPIGRRENTGELFF. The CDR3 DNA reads TGTGCCAGCAGACCAATAGGGCGGAGGGAGAACACCGGGGAGCTGTTTTTT.

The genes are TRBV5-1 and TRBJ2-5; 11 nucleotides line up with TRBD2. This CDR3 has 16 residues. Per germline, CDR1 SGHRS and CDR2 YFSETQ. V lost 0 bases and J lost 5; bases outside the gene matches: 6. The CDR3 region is CASSLAPTSGVETQYF. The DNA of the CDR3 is TGCGCCAGCAGCTTGGCCCCGACTAGCGGGGTGGAGACCCAGTACTTC.

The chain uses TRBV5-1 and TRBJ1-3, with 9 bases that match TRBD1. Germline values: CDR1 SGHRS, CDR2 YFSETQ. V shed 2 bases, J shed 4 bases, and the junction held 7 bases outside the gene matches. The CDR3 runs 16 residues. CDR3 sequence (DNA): TGCGCCAGCAGCTTCCTGTTCGGACAGGGGGGAAACACCATATATTTT. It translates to CASSFLFGQGGNTIYF.

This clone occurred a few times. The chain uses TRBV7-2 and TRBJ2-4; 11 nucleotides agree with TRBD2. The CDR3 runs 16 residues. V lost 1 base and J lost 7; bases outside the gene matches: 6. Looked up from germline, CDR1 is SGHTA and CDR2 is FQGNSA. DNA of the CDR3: TGTGCCAGCAGCTTAGATTGGGGACTAGCGGCGAACATTCAGTACTTC. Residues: CASSLDWGLAANIQYF.

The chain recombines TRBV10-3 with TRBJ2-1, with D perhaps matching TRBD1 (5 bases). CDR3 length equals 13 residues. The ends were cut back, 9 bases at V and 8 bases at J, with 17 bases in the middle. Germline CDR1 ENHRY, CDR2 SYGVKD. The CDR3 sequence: CAIRGELGDEQFF. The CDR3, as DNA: TGTGCCATTAGGGGCGAATTAGGCGATGAGCAGTTCTTC.

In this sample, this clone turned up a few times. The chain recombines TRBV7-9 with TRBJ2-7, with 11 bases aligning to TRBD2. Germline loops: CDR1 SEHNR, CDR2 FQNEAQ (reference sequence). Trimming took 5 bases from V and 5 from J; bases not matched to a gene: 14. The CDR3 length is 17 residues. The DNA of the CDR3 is TGTGCCAGCAGCGGGCTGACTAGCGGGGCCCCCTTGGACGAGCAGTACTTC. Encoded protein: CASSGLTSGAPLDEQYF.

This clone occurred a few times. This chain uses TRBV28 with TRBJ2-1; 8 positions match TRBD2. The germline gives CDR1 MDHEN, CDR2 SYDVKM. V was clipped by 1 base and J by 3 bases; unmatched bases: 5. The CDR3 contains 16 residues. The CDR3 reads CASSLLGTSDYNEQFF. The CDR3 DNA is TGTGCCAGCAGTTTATTGGGGACTAGTGACTACAATGAGCAGTTCTTC.

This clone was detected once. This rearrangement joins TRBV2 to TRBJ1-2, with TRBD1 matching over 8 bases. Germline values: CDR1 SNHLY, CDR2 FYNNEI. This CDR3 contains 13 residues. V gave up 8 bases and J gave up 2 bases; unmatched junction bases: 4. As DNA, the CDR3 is TGTGCCAGCGTAAGGGACAGGAACTATGGCTACACCTTC. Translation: CASVRDRNYGYTF.

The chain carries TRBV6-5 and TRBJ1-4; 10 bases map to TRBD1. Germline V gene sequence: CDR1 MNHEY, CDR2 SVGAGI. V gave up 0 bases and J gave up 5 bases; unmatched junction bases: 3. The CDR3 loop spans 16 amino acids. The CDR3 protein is CASSYSAGQGNEKLFF. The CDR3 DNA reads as TGTGCCAGCAGTTACTCCGCGGGACAGGGGAATGAAAAACTGTTTTTT.

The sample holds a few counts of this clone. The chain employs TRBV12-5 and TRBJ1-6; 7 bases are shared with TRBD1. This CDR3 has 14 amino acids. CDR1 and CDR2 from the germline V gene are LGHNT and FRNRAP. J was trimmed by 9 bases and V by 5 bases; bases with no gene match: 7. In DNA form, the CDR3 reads TGTGCTAGTGGTGTACAGGGGCGAGGTTCACCCCTCCACTTT. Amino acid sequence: CASGVQGRGSPLHF.

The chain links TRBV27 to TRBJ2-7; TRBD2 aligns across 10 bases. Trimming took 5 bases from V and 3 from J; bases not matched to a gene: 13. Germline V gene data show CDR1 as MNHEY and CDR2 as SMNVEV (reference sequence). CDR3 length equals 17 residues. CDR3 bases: TGTGCCAGCAGTCCCCGTCCCCCCTCTAGCGGGAGCTACGAGCAGTACTTC. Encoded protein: CASSPRPPSSGSYEQYF.

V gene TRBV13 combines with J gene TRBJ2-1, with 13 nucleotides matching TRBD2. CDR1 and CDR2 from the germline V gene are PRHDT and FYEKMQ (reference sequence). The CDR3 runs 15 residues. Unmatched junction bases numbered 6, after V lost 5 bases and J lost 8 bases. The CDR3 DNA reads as TGTGCCAGCAGCGGGCGACTAGCGGGAGGCTATGAGCAGTTCTTC. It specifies CASSGRLAGGYEQFF.

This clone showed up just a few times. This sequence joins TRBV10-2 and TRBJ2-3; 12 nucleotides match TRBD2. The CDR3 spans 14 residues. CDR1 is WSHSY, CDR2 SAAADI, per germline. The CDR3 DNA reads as TGCGCAACAGATCTAGCGGGGGGGCGGGATACGCAGTATTTT. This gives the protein CATDLAGGRDTQYF.